Given below is one T cell receptor (beta chain) in context. Both 60 Vbeta primers and 13 Jbeta primers went into the PCR. The assay was immunoSEQ multiplex PCR, and TCRdb's table has in-frame clones only and misses some. The repertoire holds about 270,000 clones, approximately 70% seen once, with under 2.5% in the top ten. The data were taken from a study of cytomegalovirus exposure and HLA in healthy donors. V was shortened by 4 bases and J by 0 bases, with 6 bases between the two germline ends. The CDR3 is made up of 14 amino acids. The germline CDR1 and CDR2 sequences are MNHEY and SMNVEV (reference sequence).

This sequence was found in a female donor in good health and CMV-seronegative. V and J are TRBV27 and TRBJ1-4; D ambiguous. Sequencing was performed on PBMCs. Here the CDR3 DNA reads TGTGCCAGCAGTTCTTATGCAACTAATGAAAAACTGTTTTTT. Translated, it gives CASSSYATNEKLFF.